This TCR beta chain was recorded in a study of cytomegalovirus exposure and HLA in healthy donors. Study-level background: Earlier findings included nearly 120 million unique TCR beta sequences obtained from about 170 million T cells. Study-level points and caveats: Cytomegalovirus-associated TCR beta chains were listed, numbering roughly 150.

Comments on this clone: Its antigen is unknown.

From germline, CDR1 is MDHEN and CDR2 SYDVKM. Trimming took 7 bases from V and 5 from J, leaving 18 bases between them. The CDR3 contains 14 residues. The primer mix had 60 Vbeta and 13 Jbeta primers. Clones were read by immunoSEQ multiplex PCR, and TCRdb kept only the in-frame ones, dropping some. The table lists under 100,000 clones, around 70% of them singletons. The receptor was isolated from a woman aged 50 to 65 in good health and CMV-seropositive. Input material: PBMCs. This chain joins TRBV28 and TRBJ2-7; tentatively, D is TRBD1 (6 bases). The CDR3 reads CASMSLRGSNEQYF. CDR3 DNA sequence: TGTGCCAGCATGTCGTTAAGGGGGTCCAACGAGCAGTACTTC.